Detailed here is one T cell receptor beta chain. The data derive from a study of shared clonotypes between healthy human individuals. Assay execution proceeded at the deep level. The data were produced by immunoSEQ multiplex PCR, yet TCRdb's version contains in-frame clones alone and is incomplete. The sample contains approximately 2.5 million clones, roughly nine tenths of which appear only once. Looked up from germline, CDR1 is MNHEY and CDR2 is SVGAGI. There are 16 residues in the CDR3. V shed 2 bases and J 1 base; nucleotides not matched to a gene: 4. The gene calls are TRBV6-5 and TRBJ2-5, with 10 bases matching TRBD2. The TCR comes from a man between 18 and 35 years old in good health. Material: naive CD4+ T cells sorted from blood. Subset noted: CD45RA+ positively selected. CDR3 coding DNA: TGTGCCAGCAGTTACGGGTTAGCGGGGGGCCAAGAGACCCAGTACTTC. Its translation is CASSYGLAGGQETQYF.